This T cell receptor (beta chain) is drawn from a study of cytomegalovirus exposure and HLA in healthy donors. Primers: 60 Vbeta forward and 13 Jbeta reverse. Produced via immunoSEQ multiplex PCR; TCRdb's table is partial and in-frame only. The table has about 120,000 clones, roughly 82% seen once; the top ten hold around 1.6%. The sequenced sample consisted of PBMCs. This sequence was found in a woman between 18 and 29 years old in good health and CMV-seronegative.

CDR3 loop: CASIKTGKKETQYF. CDR3 DNA: TGTGCCAGCATAAAGACAGGGAAAAAAGAGACCCAGTACTTC. The genes are TRBV25-1 and TRBJ2-5, with 7 bases aligning to TRBD1. CDR3 length equals 14 residues. Germline V gene data show CDR1 as MGHDK and CDR2 as SYGVNS. Losses at the gene ends were 7 bases for V and 3 bases for J; bases not matched to a gene: 8.